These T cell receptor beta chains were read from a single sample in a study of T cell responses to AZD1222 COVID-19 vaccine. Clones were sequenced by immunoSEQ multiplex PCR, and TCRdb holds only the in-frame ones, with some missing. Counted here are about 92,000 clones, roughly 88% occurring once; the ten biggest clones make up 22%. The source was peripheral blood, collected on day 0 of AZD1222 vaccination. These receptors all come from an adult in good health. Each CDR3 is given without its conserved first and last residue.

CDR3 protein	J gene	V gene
ATSDSSGAHQPQH	TRBJ1-5	TRBV24-1
ASSQDYSGGNQPQH	TRBJ1-5	TRBV4-3
ASSEGGIDQPQH	TRBJ1-5	TRBV6-1
ASSQGVSGGRNAYEQY	TRBJ2-7	TRBV3-1/TRBV3-2
ASSLNQGRVNQPQH	TRBJ1-5	TRBV5-6
ARSVGGAGGPMNTEAF	TRBJ1-1	TRBV9
ASSYSKQADEKLF	TRBJ1-4	TRBV6-2/TRBV6-3
ASRTGRELPLH	TRBJ1-6	TRBV2
ASSFTDRGGTYSNQPQH	TRBJ1-5	TRBV6-2/TRBV6-3
ASSARQTYNSPLH	TRBJ1-6	TRBV19
ASSLSQLSYEQY	TRBJ2-7	TRBV27
ASSKTTGRNSPLH	TRBJ1-6	TRBV19
ASSFQVNEKLF	TRBJ1-4	TRBV12-3/TRBV12-4
ASSSLAGVRGEQF	TRBJ2-1	TRBV19
ASSLNEWSANTEAF	TRBJ1-1	TRBV7-2
ASSRDRGPYEQY	TRBJ2-7	TRBV5-6
ASSRQGNHLDYGYT	TRBJ1-2	TRBV19
ASSQNPAGQYSYEQY	TRBJ2-7	TRBV4-2
ASSQRGGPTQY	TRBJ2-3	TRBV3-1/TRBV3-2
ASSLAGVSNQPQH	TRBJ1-5	TRBV5-5
ASGPGGPRTGELF	TRBJ2-2	TRBV12-5
ASSSQTDTQY	TRBJ2-3	TRBV6-2/TRBV6-3
ASSDRLVDEQY	TRBJ2-7	TRBV2
ASSPKFVEYEQY	TRBJ2-7	TRBV13
ASSQDGANVLT	TRBJ2-6	TRBV3-1/TRBV3-2
ASSQLTSGAHENTDTQY	TRBJ2-3	TRBV5-6
ASSVMWGGMTDTQY	TRBJ2-3	TRBV9
ASRSPGDHTEAF	TRBJ1-1	TRBV6-5
ASSSRGLPLH	TRBJ1-6	TRBV7-9
ASSLFSGNTIY	TRBJ1-3	TRBV12-3/TRBV12-4
ASSWDSLNTEAF	TRBJ1-1	TRBV6-5
ASNLGQVAF	TRBJ1-1	TRBV12-3/TRBV12-4
ASSYRSSYEQY	TRBJ2-7	TRBV6-2/TRBV6-3
ASSQTGGAQAGELF	TRBJ2-2	TRBV28